These 10 T cell receptor beta chains originate from one sample sequenced in a study of T-cell memory formation after mild COVID-19. One entry per CDR3 protein results from TCRdb running MiXCR on the 5' RACE reads. The sample shows around 300,000 distinct CDR3 sequences, 7% to 10% of them seen only once. Sequencing used PBMCs or a T cell subset sorted from them (not recorded which). Receptors were obtained from a man between 18 and 35 years old who had mild COVID-19 (a few samples of this study predate the infection). Cell type and time point are not known.

This clonotype was detected only a few times. The chain links TRBV7-3 to TRBJ2-2; TRBD1 aligns across 9 bases. Trimming removed 5 bases from V and 7 bases from J; junction bases left unmatched: 5. Germline CDR1 and CDR2: SGHTA and FQGTGA. The CDR3 is 14 amino acids. In DNA, the CDR3 is TGTGCCAGCAGCCGACAGGGGGTGATCGGGGAGCTGTTTTTT. This sequence encodes CASSRQGVIGELFF.

In its sample, this clonotype was seen many times. The rearrangement joins TRBV7-9 to TRBJ2-3; D is tentatively TRBD1 or TRBD2 (7 bases each). The CDR3 is 16 amino acids. Germline CDR1 SEHNR, CDR2 FQNEAQ (reference sequence). The V gene lost 5 bases and the J gene lost 3 bases, with 18 bases spanning the gap. The CDR3 region has the DNA TGTGCCAGCAGCCCGGGGAGGGGGCAAAGAACAGATACGCAGTATTTT. Protein product: CASSPGRGQRTDTQYF.

The genes are TRBV29-1 and TRBJ1-1; 8 nucleotides agree with TRBD1. This CDR3 contains 14 residues. Trimming cost V 6 bases and J 5 bases; bases outside gene matches: 11. Germline V gene sequence: CDR1 SQVTM, CDR2 ANQGSEA. In nucleotides, the CDR3 is TGCAGCGTCTGGACAGGGACCCTGAGGACTGAAGCTTTCTTT. Its translation is CSVWTGTLRTEAFF.

This clonotype was recorded a few times. The chain combines TRBV12-3 or TRBV12-4 with TRBJ1-5; 9 bases align to TRBD1. This CDR3 contains 18 residues. V was clipped by 2 bases and J by 7 bases; unmatched bases: 15. CDR3 amino acids: CASSLRLIGDRGGQPQHF. The CDR3 nucleotides read TGTGCCAGCAGTTTACGGTTGATCGGAGACAGGGGGGGACAGCCCCAGCATTTT.

The CDR3 DNA sequence: TGTGCCAGCAGCCCCATCAGCCTACCGTGGGGATCACCCCTCCACTTT. Its translation is CASSPISLPWGSPLHF. This chain uses TRBV5-6 with TRBJ1-6, with D uncertain. CDR3 length equals 16 residues. V was clipped by 4 bases and J by 10 bases, with 21 bases between them. CDR1 is SGHDT, CDR2 YYEEEE, per germline.

This clonotype was recorded a few times. The CDR3 is CASSLTDRQPQHF. CDR3 bases: TGTGCCAGCAGCTTGACAGATAGACAGCCCCAGCATTTT. The chain recombines TRBV7-8 with TRBJ1-5; D is possibly TRBD1 (5 bases). The CDR3 has 13 amino acids. Trimming left V 3 bases short and J 7 bases short, with 10 bases between. Looked up from germline, CDR1 is SGHVS and CDR2 is FQNEAQ.

This chain connects TRBV4-2 to TRBJ1-6; D unresolved. The CDR3 sequence is 13 residues long. V was cut by 0 bases and J by 8 bases, with 5 bases left in between. Germline V gives CDR1 LGHNA, CDR2 YNFKEQ. CDR3 loop: CASSQDSDSPLHF. The DNA of the CDR3 is TGTGCCAGCAGCCAAGACTCCGATTCACCCCTCCACTTT.

This clonotype was seen a handful of times. The chain has TRBV28 and TRBJ1-2; D gene ambiguous. V lost 5 bases and J lost 0, with 10 bases in between. CDR1 is MDHEN, CDR2 SYDVKM, per germline. The CDR3 runs to 14 residues. The CDR3 loop reads CASSLPDSNYGYTF. The CDR3, as DNA: TGTGCCAGCAGTCTTCCGGACTCTAACTATGGCTACACCTTC.

This clonotype was seen at least ten times. This chain links TRBV5-1 with TRBJ1-3; D remains ambiguous. This CDR3 is built from 18 residues. Germline values: CDR1 SGHRS, CDR2 YFSETQ. The V gene lost 0 bases and the J gene lost 2 bases, with 18 bases spanning the gap. Here the CDR3 reads CASSLEVSFTGPGNTIYF. In nucleotides, the CDR3 is TGCGCCAGCAGCTTGGAGGTCTCCTTTACGGGTCCTGGAAACACCATATATTTT.

The chain joins TRBV10-3 to TRBJ2-7; 8 bases match TRBD1. The CDR3 totals 12 residues. V shed 6 bases, J shed 3 bases, and the junction held 1 base outside the gene matches. CDR1 is ENHRY, CDR2 SYGVKD, per germline. The CDR3 DNA sequence: TGTGCCATCAGGGGGACAGGCTACGAGCAGTACTTC. Its protein product is CAIRGTGYEQYF.